This T cell receptor (beta chain) was found in a study of beta chain features in type 1 diabetes. CD4+ naive, central memory, regulatory and stem cell-like memory subsets were isolated by sorting on CD45RO/CCR7/CD25/CD127/CD95/CD27. Whole-study findings and limits: Researchers report that Type 1 diabetes patients had moderately but significantly shorter TCRB CDR3s across all four CD4+ subsets.

On this clone: The antigen remains undetermined.

The CDR3 loop spans 16 amino acids. The germline gives CDR1 SGHTA, CDR2 FQGTGA. Trimming removed 5 bases from V and 1 base from J; junction bases left unmatched: 10. The isolated RNA, all of it, was reverse transcribed, so expressed TCRB transcripts were what got sequenced. Assay: immunoSEQ multiplex PCR; the TCRdb copy retains only in-frame clones and omits some. The sample holds around 710,000 clones, approximately 13% seen once. What was sequenced was naive CD4+ T cells from blood. This sequence was found in a man aged 30 to 45 with type 1 diabetes. J is TRBJ2-7 and V is TRBV7-3; 8 nucleotides align to TRBD2. CDR3 sequence: CASSPRLAGTSYEQYF. CDR3 in DNA: TGTGCCAGCAGCCCCCGGCTAGCGGGCACGTCCTACGAGCAGTACTTC.